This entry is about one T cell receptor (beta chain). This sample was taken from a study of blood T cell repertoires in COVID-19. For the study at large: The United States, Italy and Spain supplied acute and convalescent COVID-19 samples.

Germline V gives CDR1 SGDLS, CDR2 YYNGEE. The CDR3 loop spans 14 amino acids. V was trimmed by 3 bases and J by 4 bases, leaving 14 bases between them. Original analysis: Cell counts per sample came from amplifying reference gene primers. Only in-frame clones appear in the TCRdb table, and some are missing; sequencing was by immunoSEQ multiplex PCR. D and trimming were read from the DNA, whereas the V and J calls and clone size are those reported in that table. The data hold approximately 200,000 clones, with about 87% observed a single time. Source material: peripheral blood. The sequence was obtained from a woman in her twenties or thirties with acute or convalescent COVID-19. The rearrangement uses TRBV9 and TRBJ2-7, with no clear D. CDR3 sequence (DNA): TGTGCCAGCAGCGCTGAGCCCTCCTCGTACGAGCAGTACTTC. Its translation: CASSAEPSSYEQYF.